This TCR beta chain was retrieved from a study of sequential checkpoint blockade in melanoma. Across the study: After both sequences, patients received maintenance nivolumab.

Treatment noted: randomized to nivolumab then ipilimumab (arm A) or the reverse (arm B). Live CD3+CD8+ CD19− CD56− cells were sorted from PBMCs. Assay used: immunoSEQ multiplex PCR; TCRdb lists only in-frame clones, some missing. This sample has 15,000 to 20,000 clones, with roughly four fifths found just once. This CDR3 spans 13 amino acids. V lost 2 bases and J lost 12, with 14 bases in between. From germline, CDR1 is MNHEY and CDR2 SVGAGI. This specimen consisted of CD8+ T cells sorted from blood (inferred from file names), obtained from a patient given nivolumab and ipilimumab in sequence. The genes are TRBV6-5 and TRBJ2-1; the D is unclear. This clonotype was obtained from a human donor with melanoma. Here the CDR3 DNA reads TGTGCCAGCAGTTACCGAACCGGCCGCGGGCAGTTCTTC. It encodes CASSYRTGRGQFF.